A selection of T cell receptor beta chains follows, all from one sample in a study of cytomegalovirus exposure and HLA in healthy donors. TCRdb's table, derived via immunoSEQ multiplex PCR, lists solely in-frame clones and lacks some. The table lists 110,000 to 150,000 clones, 75% to 90% of them singletons. Sequences were obtained from PBMCs. These receptors all stem from a woman aged 18 to 35 in good health and CMV-seropositive. Both conserved end residues are part of each CDR3. The order of the fields is D gene, J gene, clone size, V gene, CDR3 protein, CDR3 DNA. A D gene is named only where the DNA matches it firmly. Not all rows give a size; the values are once, few, many and, for expanded clones, a class.

-,TRBJ1-3,-,TRBV7-3,CASSRTGYSGNTIYF,TGTGCCAGCAGCCGAACAGGTTACTCTGGAAACACCATATATTTT
TRBD1,TRBJ1-2,-,TRBV28,CASSFDRAGINYGYTF,TGTGCCAGCAGTTTTGACAGGGCCGGCATTAACTATGGCTACACCTTC
TRBD1,TRBJ1-5,-,TRBV27,CASSLFPPTGGEWTQHF,TGTGCCAGCAGTTTATTCCCACCGACAGGGGGCGAATGGACCCAGCATTTT
-,TRBJ1-2,-,TRBV6-5,CASSYGWAGGAPLF,-
-,TRBJ1-2,-,TRBV7-9,CASSLTGNDGYTF,TGTGCCAGCAGCTTAACGGGTAATGATGGCTACACCTTC
-,TRBJ2-7,-,TRBV28,CASLPTGYLYEQYF,TGTGCCAGCCTGCCGACAGGTTATCTCTACGAGCAGTACTTC
-,TRBJ1-3,-,TRBV6-1,CASSEGHSGNTIYF,TGTGCCAGCAGTGAAGGGCACTCTGGAAACACCATATATTTT
-,TRBJ2-2,once,TRBV9,CASSVFPDGLHRELFF,TGTGCCAGCAGCGTTTTTCCGGATGGGCTCCATCGGGAGCTGTTTTTT
-,TRBJ2-3,-,TRBV9,CASSVAGETIDTQYF,TGTGCCAGCAGCGTAGCCGGAGAGACCATAGATACGCAGTATTTT
-,TRBJ1-1,once,TRBV11-2,CASSPLGQMNTEAFF,TGTGCCAGCAGCCCCCTCGGACAGATGAACACTGAAGCTTTCTTT
TRBD1,TRBJ1-6,-,TRBV10-3,CAISKDRENSPLHF,TGTGCCATCAGCAAAGACAGGGAAAATTCACCCCTCCACTTT
-,TRBJ1-2,-,TRBV28,CASTVGYEGPDYGYTF,TGTGCCAGCACCGTCGGGTACGAGGGTCCGGACTATGGCTACACCTTC
-,TRBJ1-6,-,TRBV2,CASTRTPESSPLHF,TGTGCCAGCACCAGGACTCCCGAAAGTTCACCCCTCCACTTT
TRBD1,TRBJ1-5,once,TRBV11-2,CASSPRTGGGSNQPQHF,TGTGCCAGCAGCCCGAGGACAGGGGGCGGTAGCAATCAGCCCCAGCATTTT
-,TRBJ1-1,-,TRBV6-5,CASSYERSGTTEAFF,TGTGCCAGCAGTTACGAGAGGAGCGGGACCACTGAAGCTTTCTTT
-,TRBJ1-2,few,TRBV30,CAWSGRAFYGYTF,TGTGCCTGGAGTGGCAGGGCCTTCTATGGCTACACCTTC
-,TRBJ2-1,-,TRBV25-1,CASSVGGASYNEQFF,TGTGCCAGCAGTGTTGGGGGGGCATCCTACAATGAGCAGTTCTTC
-,TRBJ1-5,-,TRBV19,CASSIDVGYSNQPQHF,TGTGCCAGTAGTATAGATGTCGGTTATAGCAATCAGCCCCAGCATTTT
TRBD1,TRBJ1-4,-,TRBV19,CASSMGQTATNEKLFF,TGTGCCAGTAGTATGGGACAGACTGCAACTAATGAAAAACTGTTTTTT
-,TRBJ1-2,-,TRBV28,CASSFLVQDNYGYTF,TGTGCCAGCAGTTTCTTGGTACAGGACAACTATGGCTACACCTTC
-,TRBJ1-1,-,TRBV7-3,CASSLQGNMNTEAFF,TGTGCCAGCAGCTTACAGGGGAACATGAACACTGAAGCTTTCTTT
-,TRBJ1-5,-,TRBV27,CASRYTGSNQPQHF,TGTGCCAGCAGATACACGGGGAGCAATCAGCCCCAGCATTTT
TRBD1,TRBJ2-7,-,TRBV5-4,CASSSPGQGNEQYF,TGTGCCAGCAGCTCCCCGGGACAGGGTAACGAGCAGTACTTC
-,TRBJ1-6,-,TRBV4-1,CASSPQAAGNNSPLHF,TGCGCCAGCAGCCCCCAGGCGGCAGGGAATAATTCACCCCTCCACTTT
TRBD1,TRBJ1-2,-,TRBV11-2,CASSSHRGKNYGYTF,TGTGCCAGCAGCTCCCACAGGGGGAAAAACTATGGCTACACCTTC
-,TRBJ1-2,-,TRBV5-6,CASSSLIREQGAYGYTF,TGTGCCAGCAGCTCTTTAATACGGGAACAGGGTGCGTATGGCTACACCTTC
-,TRBJ1-6,-,TRBV2,CASSTESYNSPLHF,TGTGCCAGCAGTACAGAGAGCTATAATTCACCCCTCCACTTT
-,TRBJ2-1,-,TRBV6-5,CASSYDRTSSYNEQFF,TGTGCCAGCAGTTACGACAGGACGAGCTCCTACAATGAGCAGTTCTTC
TRBD1,TRBJ1-4,-,TRBV7-9,CASSSTGGREKLFF,TGTGCCAGCAGCTCGACAGGGGGCAGAGAAAAACTGTTTTTT
TRBD2,TRBJ2-5,-,TRBV7-7,CASSLDSGETQYF,TGTGCTAGCAGCTTAGATAGCGGGGAGACCCAGTACTTC
-,TRBJ1-2,-,TRBV20-1,CSASRGKGYTF,TGCAGTGCTAGCCGGGGAAAAGGCTACACCTTC
TRBD1,TRBJ1-2,-,TRBV7-2,CASTPGGGYYGYTF,TGTGCCAGCACCCCGGGAGGGGGCTACTATGGCTACACCTTC
-,TRBJ2-5,-,TRBV29-1,CSVDHGGETQYF,TGCAGCGTTGATCACGGCGGTGAGACCCAGTACTTC
-,TRBJ1-2,-,TRBV5-5,CASSFGTRGQNYGYTF,TGTGCCAGCAGCTTTGGCACCAGAGGGCAAAACTATGGCTACACCTTC
-,TRBJ2-7,-,TRBV11-2,CASSSVRSGYEQYF,TGTGCCAGCAGCTCCGTACGGTCAGGCTACGAGCAGTACTTC
-,TRBJ1-2,-,TRBV4-1,CASSTRTGSGVYGYTF,TGCGCCAGCAGCACAAGAACAGGATCAGGCGTCTATGGCTACACCTTC
TRBD1,TRBJ2-3,-,TRBV13,CASSPSTGGGTDTQYF,TGTGCCAGCAGCCCTAGTACAGGGGGCGGCACAGATACGCAGTATTTT
-,TRBJ1-2,-,TRBV19,CASRGELRDKSYGYTF,TGTGCCAGTAGAGGGGAACTCCGGGACAAGTCTTATGGCTACACCTTC